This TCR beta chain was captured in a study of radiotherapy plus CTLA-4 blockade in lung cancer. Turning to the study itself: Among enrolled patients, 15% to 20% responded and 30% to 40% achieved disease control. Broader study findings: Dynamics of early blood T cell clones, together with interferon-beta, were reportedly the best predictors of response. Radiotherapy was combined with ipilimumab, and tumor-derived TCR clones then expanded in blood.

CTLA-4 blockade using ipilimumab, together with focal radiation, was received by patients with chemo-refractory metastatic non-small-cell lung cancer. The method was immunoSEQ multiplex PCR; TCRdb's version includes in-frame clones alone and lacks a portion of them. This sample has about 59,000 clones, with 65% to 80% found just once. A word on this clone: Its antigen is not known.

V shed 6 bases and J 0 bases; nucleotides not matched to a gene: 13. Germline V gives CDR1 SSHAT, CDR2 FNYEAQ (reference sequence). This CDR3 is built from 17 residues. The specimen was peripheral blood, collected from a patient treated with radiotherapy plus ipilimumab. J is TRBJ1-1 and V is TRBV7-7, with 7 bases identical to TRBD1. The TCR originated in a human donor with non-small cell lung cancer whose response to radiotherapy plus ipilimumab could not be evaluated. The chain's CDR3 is CASRQDRDEILNTEAFF. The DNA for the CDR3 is TGTGCCAGCAGACAAGACAGGGACGAGATTTTGAACACTGAAGCTTTCTTT.